A single sample gave rise to the 20 T cell receptor beta chains below, sequenced in a study of blood T cell repertoires in COVID-19. The data were produced by immunoSEQ multiplex PCR, yet TCRdb's version contains in-frame clones alone and is incomplete. Altogether under 150,000 clones are present, approximately 84% being singletons, with the ten largest covering around 13%. Sequencing used peripheral blood. The receptors originated from a human donor in a cohort sampled during active COVID-19.

This clone was picked up a small number of times. The rearrangement links TRBV20-1 to TRBJ2-3, with 8 bases aligning to TRBD2. V was clipped by 3 bases and J by 4 bases; unmatched bases: 15. This CDR3 comprises 17 residues. The germline gives CDR1 DFQATT, CDR2 SNEGSKA (reference sequence). The CDR3 DNA follows: TGCAGTGCTAGTTTTGATCGGGGGGGACTGAGACCAGATACGCAGTATTTT. It yields the protein CSASFDRGGLRPDTQYF.

This clone was picked up a small number of times. The chain carries TRBV3-1 (or the pseudogene TRBV3-2) and TRBJ2-2, with D tentatively TRBD2 (6 bases). V was trimmed by 0 bases and J by 3 bases, leaving 14 bases between them. The CDR3 length is 17 residues. Germline CDR1 LGHDT, CDR2 YNNKEL (reference sequence). CDR3 protein: CASSQEAIRDYTGELFF. CDR3 in DNA: TGTGCCAGCAGCCAAGAGGCGATCAGGGACTACACCGGGGAGCTGTTTTTT.

The CDR3 DNA reads as TGTGCCAGCAGCCTCCGGGACAGGGTAATGAGTACAAACGAGCAGTACTTC. As protein: CASSLRDRVMSTNEQYF. The J gene is TRBJ2-7, the V gene TRBV14; 9 nucleotides agree with TRBD1. Trimming at V came to 4 bases and at J to 5 bases, leaving 15 bases not matched to a gene. Germline V CDR1 and CDR2: SGHDN, FVKESK. This CDR3 has 17 amino acids. The variable domain in full, completed from reference TRBV14 and TRBJ2-7, reads EAGVTQFPSHSVIEKGQTVTLRCDPISGHDNLYWYRRVMGKEIKFLLHFVKESKQDESGMPNNRFLAERTGGTYSTLKVQPAELEDSGVYFCASSLRDRVMSTNEQYFGPGTRLTVT.

This clone was seen once. J is TRBJ2-7 and V is TRBV3-1 (or the pseudogene TRBV3-2), with 8 positions matching TRBD1. The CDR3 is 15 residues long. V trimming: 4 bases; J trimming: 5 bases; junction bases outside the gene matches: 10. CDR1 and CDR2 from the germline V gene are LGHDT and YNNKEL (reference sequence). Written as DNA, the CDR3 is TGTGCCAGCAGCCTAACAGACAGGGGTATCCACGAGCAGTACTTC. It yields the protein CASSLTDRGIHEQYF.

This clone has just one count. The V call is TRBV5-4, the J call TRBJ1-1; possibly TRBD1 for D (6 bases). Germline V gene lookup returns CDR1 SGHNT and CDR2 YYREEE (reference sequence). CDR3 length: 14 amino acids. V gave up 0 bases and J gave up 3 bases, with 9 bases separating them. CDR3 bases: TGTGCCAGCAGCTTGGCAGGGGTAGACACTGAAGCTTTCTTT. Amino acids: CASSLAGVDTEAFF.

This rearrangement joins TRBV14 to TRBJ1-1; D is unresolved. Germline CDR1 reads SGHDN; CDR2 reads FVKESK. The CDR3 length is 13 residues. Trimming pared 0 bases from V and 2 bases from J, leaving 4 bases between. The CDR3: CASSQDLNTEAFF. CDR3 nucleotide sequence: TGTGCCAGCAGCCAAGACCTAAACACTGAAGCTTTCTTT.

The rearrangement uses TRBV7-9 and TRBJ2-7, with 7 bases identical to TRBD1. This CDR3 spans 14 amino acids. V was pared by 0 bases and J by 4 bases, with 3 bases of the junction left unmatched. Germline lookup yields CDR1 SEHNR and CDR2 FQNEAQ (reference sequence). Here the CDR3 reads CASSLAGTVYEQYF. CDR3 DNA sequence: TGTGCCAGCAGCTTAGCTGGGACAGTTTACGAGCAGTACTTC.

CDR3 bases: TGCGCCAGCAGCCCTCGGACAGTCCAAGAGACCCAGTACTTC. It translates to CASSPRTVQETQYF. The V call is TRBV5-1, the J call TRBJ2-5; D possibly corresponds to TRBD1 (6 bases). The length of the CDR3 is 14 residues. Deletions cut 4 bases from V and 1 base from J, with 11 bases between. Germline values: CDR1 SGHRS, CDR2 YFSETQ.

In this sample, this clone turned up a few times. The chain employs TRBV6-2 or TRBV6-3 and TRBJ1-2; weak D call: TRBD1 (5 bases). CDR1 MNHEY and CDR2 SVGEGT come from the germline V gene. Trimming pared 2 bases from V and 4 bases from J, leaving 14 bases between. This CDR3 comprises 15 residues. The CDR3 DNA reads TGTGCCAGCAGTTACCGCCCCACAGGCACCTATGGCTACACCTTC. It translates to CASSYRPTGTYGYTF.

This clone was seen once. Other DNA sequences in this specimen translate into the identical CDR3. The V and J genes are TRBV3-1 (or the pseudogene TRBV3-2) and TRBJ1-1; D call uncertain. The CDR3 consists of 13 residues. The V end was cut by 1 base, the J end by 1 base, with 4 bases between. Germline V lookup: CDR1 LGHDT, CDR2 YNNKEL (reference sequence). CDR3 sequence reads: CASSQGGNTEAFF. The CDR3 region has the DNA TGTGCCAGCAGCCAAGGAGGGAACACTGAAGCTTTCTTT.

V usage is TRBV19 and J usage is TRBJ1-6; TRBD1 might be the D (6 bases). V lost 5 bases and J 4 bases, leaving 27 bases between the germline ends. The CDR3 is made up of 20 amino acids. Germline V lookup: CDR1 LNHDA, CDR2 SQIVND (reference sequence). The CDR3 region is CASSPTGGLYPETYNSPLHF. The CDR3 DNA sequence: TGTGCCAGTAGTCCAACCGGGGGGCTCTATCCGGAAACTTATAATTCACCCCTCCACTTT.

The J gene is TRBJ1-3, the V gene TRBV30; D unresolved. Germline CDR1 GTSNPN, CDR2 SVGIG (reference sequence). This CDR3 is built from 14 residues. Between the trimmed V and J ends, which lost 3 bases and 0 bases, there was a span of 9 bases. The CDR3 DNA reads as TGTGCCTGGAGGAGGTGGAGCTCTGGAAACACCATATATTTT. Protein sequence: CAWRRWSSGNTIYF.

The gene calls are TRBV6-5 and TRBJ2-6; weak D call: TRBD2 (5 bases). The CDR3 covers 14 residues. V lost 7 bases and J 0 bases, leaving 7 bases between the germline ends. Germline V gene lookup returns CDR1 MNHEY and CDR2 SVGAGI. CDR3 DNA: TGTGCCAGCAAGAGGGACTCTGGGGCCAACGTCCTGACTTTC. It is translated as CASKRDSGANVLTF.

The rearrangement uses TRBV2 and TRBJ1-2; no clear D gene. The germline V and J ends were trimmed by 7 bases and 0 bases, with 24 bases remaining between them. Germline V CDR1 and CDR2: SNHLY, FYNNEI. The CDR3 consists of 18 residues. The CDR3 DNA reads TGTGCCAGCACTCTCAAGCCACGGAGCAGCAGCTCTAACTATGGCTACACCTTC. This encodes CASTLKPRSSSSNYGYTF. Combining the CDR3 with reference TRBV2 and TRBJ1-2 gives the whole variable domain EPEVTQTPSHQVTQMGQEVILRCVPISNHLYFYWYRQILGQKVEFLVSFYNNEISEKSEIFDDQFSVERPDGSNFTLKIRSTKLEDSAMYFCASTLKPRSSSSNYGYTFGSGTRLTVV.

The chain links TRBV15 to TRBJ2-1; maybe TRBD1 (6 bases). This CDR3 comprises 14 residues. V gave up 0 bases and J gave up 7 bases, with 10 bases separating them. The germline V gene encodes CDR1 LNHNV and CDR2 YYDKDF (reference sequence). The CDR3 loop is CATSREQGQNEQFF. CDR3 sequence (DNA): TGTGCCACCAGCAGAGAGCAGGGGCAGAATGAGCAGTTCTTC.

The chain couples TRBV9 to TRBJ1-1, with D unclear. Between the trimmed V and J ends, which lost 0 bases and 0 bases, there was a span of 12 bases. Germline V gene data show CDR1 as SGDLS and CDR2 as YYNGEE. This CDR3 is built from 16 residues. The CDR3 sequence is CASSVGGSGLNTEAFF. Written as DNA, the CDR3 is TGTGCCAGCAGCGTAGGCGGCAGCGGGCTGAACACTGAAGCTTTCTTT.

Only one count was recorded for this clone. The chain employs TRBV10-2 and TRBJ2-3, with 11 bases fitting TRBD2. The germline V gene encodes CDR1 WSHSY and CDR2 SAAADI. This CDR3 region has 15 residues. V dropped 2 bases and J dropped 5; count of bases not matched to a gene: 3. DNA for the CDR3: TGCGCCAGCAGTGAGGCTAGCGGGGGGAGAGATACGCAGTATTTT. Its translation is CASSEASGGRDTQYF.

The rearrangement uses TRBV7-2 and TRBJ2-7; maybe TRBD1 (5 bases). Per germline, CDR1 SGHTA and CDR2 FQGNSA. This CDR3 region has 14 residues. V dropped 5 bases and J dropped 6 bases, with 17 bases sitting between them. CDR3 protein: CASSVGLGRSEQYF. CDR3 coding DNA: TGTGCCAGCAGCGTGGGCTTGGGGCGCTCCGAGCAGTACTTC.

The J gene is TRBJ2-7, the V gene TRBV7-6; 8 bases align to TRBD1. The CDR3 spans 17 residues. Losses at the gene ends were 0 bases for V and 2 bases for J; bases not matched to a gene: 9. The germline V gene encodes CDR1 SGHVS and CDR2 FNYEAQ. In DNA, the CDR3 is TGTGCCAGCAGCTTAGCAACGGGGCAGGGGGCCACCTACGAGCAGTACTTC. This gives the protein CASSLATGQGATYEQYF.

There are a few counts of this clone. The rearrangement links TRBV4-1 to TRBJ2-1, with D perhaps TRBD1 (6 bases). The germline CDR1 and CDR2 sequences are MGHRA and YSYEKL. This CDR3 has 14 residues. Trimming shortened V by 4 bases and J by 4 bases, and 11 bases separated the two germline ends. The CDR3 is CASSRQTGYNEQFF. As DNA, the CDR3 is TGCGCCAGCAGCCGCCAGACAGGTTACAATGAGCAGTTCTTC.